Shown below are 15 T cell receptor beta chains from a single sample sequenced in a study of T cell changes during pregnancy in multiple sclerosis. This table comes from immunoSEQ multiplex PCR, and its TCRdb copy is limited to in-frame clones, with some not included. The sample lists more than 85,000 clones, nearly 95% occurring once. The starting material was peripheral blood, obtained after pregnancy. The receptors originated from a female donor in good health, enrolled as a control in a pregnancy study.

The chain couples TRBV20-1 to TRBJ2-7; D not resolved. This CDR3 comprises 11 residues. V lost 3 bases to trimming and J lost 1 base, with 4 bases between them. The germline CDR1 and CDR2 sequences are DFQATT and SNEGSKA (reference sequence). The CDR3 DNA follows: TGCAGTGCTAGCGGTTCCTACGAGCAGTACTTC. This encodes CSASGSYEQYF.

The chain links TRBV11-2 to TRBJ2-3; 12 bases agree with TRBD2. With V trimmed by 1 base and J by 0 bases, 5 bases remained unmatched. The germline V gene has CDR1 SGHAT and CDR2 FQNNGV. The CDR3 is 18 residues long. CDR3 nucleotide sequence: TGTGCCAGCAGCTTAGGGCTAGCGGGAGGGATAAGCACAGATACGCAGTATTTT. It specifies CASSLGLAGGISTDTQYF.

The rearrangement uses TRBV27 and TRBJ2-7, with TRBD2 identical over 9 bases. CDR1 MNHEY and CDR2 SMNVEV come from the germline V gene (reference sequence). The CDR3 spans 15 residues. J lost 2 bases, V lost 2 bases, and 4 bases had no gene match. DNA of the CDR3: TGTGCCAGCAGTTTAACTAGCGGGTCACCCTACGAGCAGTACTTC. Translated: CASSLTSGSPYEQYF.

The rearrangement links TRBV6-1 to TRBJ2-2; 8 bases are shared with TRBD2. Germline CDR1 and CDR2: MNHNS and SASEGT. Losses at the gene ends were 7 bases for V and 4 bases for J; bases not matched to a gene: 5. The CDR3 spans 14 residues. The CDR3: CASKPSGLTGELFF. The DNA for the CDR3 is TGTGCCAGCAAACCTAGCGGGCTCACCGGGGAGCTGTTTTTT.

The chain recombines TRBV25-1 with TRBJ2-7; D call uncertain. Germline CDR1 and CDR2: MGHDK and SYGVNS. Trimming pared 3 bases from V and 3 bases from J, leaving 6 bases between. The CDR3 extends over 12 amino acids. This CDR3 is CASSDQVYEQYF. CDR3 coding DNA: TGTGCCAGCAGTGATCAGGTCTACGAGCAGTACTTC.

In regard to this clone: Within the sample, other DNA sequences also encode this same CDR3. This sequence joins TRBV5-1 and TRBJ2-7, with D possibly being TRBD1 (5 bases). The V end lost 0 bases, the J end lost 2 bases, and 9 bases lay between the germline ends. Germline assignment: CDR1 SGHRS and CDR2 YFSETQ. There are 14 residues in the CDR3. The CDR3 protein is CASSLAGQTYEQYF. The CDR3 DNA reads TGCGCCAGCAGCTTGGCCGGACAAACCTACGAGCAGTACTTC.

The chain combines TRBV6-6 with TRBJ2-7; the match to TRBD1 covers 7 bases. From germline, CDR1 is MNHNY and CDR2 SVGAGI (reference sequence). The CDR3 contains 14 residues. V lost 3 bases and J lost 3; bases outside the gene matches: 5. The CDR3 DNA reads TGTGCCAGCAGTTATACAGGGGACCTCTACGAGCAGTACTTC. This translates into CASSYTGDLYEQYF.

The chain couples TRBV5-4 to TRBJ2-7; 8 positions match TRBD2. CDR3 size: 15 residues. Germline CDR1 reads SGHNT; CDR2 reads YYREEE (reference sequence). Unmatched junction bases numbered 10, after V lost 5 bases and J lost 3 bases. CDR3 residues: CASRGDGLASYEQYF. The CDR3 coding sequence is TGTGCCAGCAGGGGGGATGGACTAGCCAGCTACGAGCAGTACTTC.

The rearrangement uses TRBV5-1 and TRBJ2-5, with 7 bases aligning to TRBD1. There are 15 residues in the CDR3. J gave up 5 bases and V 0 bases, and 7 bases lay outside the gene matches. CDR1 is SGHRS and CDR2 is YFSETQ in the germline V gene. Here the CDR3 reads CASSLGTGYLETQYF. The CDR3 coding sequence is TGCGCCAGCAGCTTGGGGACAGGTTATTTGGAGACCCAGTACTTC. The full variable domain, completed using reference TRBV5-1 and TRBJ2-5, is KAGVTQTPRYLIKTRGQQVTLSCSPISGHRSVSWYQQTPGQGLQFLFEYFSETQRNKGNFPGRFSGRQFSNSRSEMNVSTLELGDSALYLCASSLGTGYLETQYFGPGTRLLVL.

This rearrangement joins TRBV19 to TRBJ2-6; D perhaps matches TRBD1 (5 bases). The V gene lost 10 bases and the J gene lost 0 bases, with 10 bases spanning the gap. The CDR3 sequence is 14 residues long. Germline values: CDR1 LNHDA, CDR2 SQIVND (reference sequence). CDR3 bases: TGTGCCACGCAGGGCCTCTCTGGGGCCAACGTCCTGACTTTC. Translating it yields CATQGLSGANVLTF.

CDR3 amino acids: CASSLKTGGPGEQYF. As DNA, the CDR3 is TGCGCCAGCAGCTTGAAAACGGGAGGACCGGGAGAGCAGTACTTC. This sequence joins TRBV5-1 and TRBJ2-7, with 7 bases aligning to TRBD2. V was pared by 1 base and J by 7 bases, with 11 bases of the junction left unmatched. Germline CDR1 reads SGHRS; CDR2 reads YFSETQ. The CDR3 is 15 residues long. The full variable domain, completed using reference TRBV5-1 and TRBJ2-7, is KAGVTQTPRYLIKTRGQQVTLSCSPISGHRSVSWYQQTPGQGLQFLFEYFSETQRNKGNFPGRFSGRQFSNSRSEMNVSTLELGDSALYLCASSLKTGGPGEQYFGPGTRLTVT.

This chain uses TRBV5-1 with TRBJ2-1, with 11 bases identical to TRBD2. J gave up 5 bases and V 4 bases, and 5 bases lay outside the gene matches. This CDR3 has 15 amino acids. Germline loops: CDR1 SGHRS, CDR2 YFSETQ. The CDR3 sequence is CASSAYSGRDNEQFF. The CDR3, as DNA: TGCGCCAGCAGCGCCTATAGCGGGAGGGACAATGAGCAGTTCTTC.

This rearrangement joins TRBV5-4 to TRBJ2-7; 7 bases fit TRBD1. Losses at the gene ends were 4 bases for V and 7 bases for J; bases not matched to a gene: 8. The germline CDR1 and CDR2 sequences are SGHNT and YYREEE (reference sequence). The CDR3 has 13 residues. The CDR3 region has the DNA TGTGCCAGCAGCGATACAGGGGTGGGAGAGCAGTACTTC. Amino acids: CASSDTGVGEQYF.

This sequence joins TRBV5-6 and TRBJ2-1, with 16 positions matching TRBD2. The V gene's germline CDR1 is SGHDT and CDR2 YYEEEE. Trimming cost V 4 bases and J 15 bases; bases outside gene matches: 7. This CDR3 has 14 amino acids. This chain's CDR3 is CASSPGTSGRVLFF. Here the CDR3 DNA reads TGTGCCAGCAGCCCCGGGACTAGCGGGAGGGTGTTGTTCTTC.

The chain combines TRBV4-1 with TRBJ2-5, with a weak D call TRBD2 (5 bases). Germline V CDR1 and CDR2: MGHRA, YSYEKL. Deletions cut 0 bases from V and 4 bases from J, with 15 bases between. CDR3 length: 16 residues. CDR3 sequence: CASSQDLRLFGETQYF. CDR3 nucleotide sequence: TGCGCCAGCAGCCAAGATCTTCGACTATTCGGAGAGACCCAGTACTTC.